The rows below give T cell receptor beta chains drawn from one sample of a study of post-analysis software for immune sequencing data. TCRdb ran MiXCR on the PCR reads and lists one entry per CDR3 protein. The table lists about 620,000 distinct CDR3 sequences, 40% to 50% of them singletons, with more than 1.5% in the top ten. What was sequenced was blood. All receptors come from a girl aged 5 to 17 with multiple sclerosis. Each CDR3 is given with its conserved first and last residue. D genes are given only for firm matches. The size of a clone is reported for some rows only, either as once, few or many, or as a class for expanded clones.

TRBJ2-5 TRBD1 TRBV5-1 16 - TGCGCCAGCAGCTTCAATGGACAGGGATCCGCAGAGACCCAGTACTTC CASSFNGQGSAETQYF
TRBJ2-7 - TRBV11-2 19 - TGTGCCAGCAGCCCCCGAGCAGGGACAGGGGGACTAGCGGCGTACGAGCAGTACTTC CASSPRAGTGGLAAYEQYF
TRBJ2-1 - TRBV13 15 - TGTGCCAGCAGTCCCAGCCTCAGCTCCTACAATGAGCAGTTCTTC CASSPSLSSYNEQFF
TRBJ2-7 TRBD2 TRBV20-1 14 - TGCAGTGCGGCTAGCGGGAGGGGGACCTACGAGCAGTACTTC CSAASGRGTYEQYF
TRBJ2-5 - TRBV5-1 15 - TGCGCCAGCAATCCCAGGGGAAGCCCCCAAGAGACCCAGTACTTC CASNPRGSPQETQYF
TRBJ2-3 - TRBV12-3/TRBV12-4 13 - TGTGCCAGCAGTTTTACCCTTACAGATACGCAGTATTTT CASSFTLTDTQYF
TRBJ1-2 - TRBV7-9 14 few TGTGCCAGCAGCTTAATGAGTCAGTTCTATGGCTACACCTTC CASSLMSQFYGYTF
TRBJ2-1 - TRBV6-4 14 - TGTGCCAGCAGTTACGGCGCTGGGGGTAATGAGCAGTTCTTC CASSYGAGGNEQFF
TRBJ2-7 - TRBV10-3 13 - TGTGCCATCAGTGGGCCGACACAGGAAGAGCAGTACTTC CAISGPTQEEQYF
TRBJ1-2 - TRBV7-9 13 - TGTGCCAGCAGCTCTAAGGATAACTATGGCTACACCTTC CASSSKDNYGYTF
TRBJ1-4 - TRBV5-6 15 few TGTGCCAGCACCGCGAATGTGGCCTGGAGAGAAAAACTGTTTTTT CASTANVAWREKLFF
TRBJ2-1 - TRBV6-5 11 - TGTGCCAGCAGCCGCGGGCCGGATAAGTTCTTC CASSRGPDKFF
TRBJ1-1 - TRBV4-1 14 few TGCGCCAGCAGCCACGTGATTCAGAACACTGAAGCTTTCTTT CASSHVIQNTEAFF
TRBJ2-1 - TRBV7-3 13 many TGTGCCAGCAGCCTTACCCCGGGGGATGAGCAGTTCTTC CASSLTPGDEQFF
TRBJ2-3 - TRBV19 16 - TGTGCCAGTAGTACCACCAGGGCAACTTACACAGATACGCAGTATTTT CASSTTRATYTDTQYF
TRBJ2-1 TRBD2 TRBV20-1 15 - TGCAGTGCTCCTCGCGGGGGATCAGGGAGCAATGAGCAGTTCTTC CSAPRGGSGSNEQFF
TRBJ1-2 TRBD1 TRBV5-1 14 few TGCGCCAGCAGCGCGGACAGGGGGCCCTATGGCTACACCTTC CASSADRGPYGYTF
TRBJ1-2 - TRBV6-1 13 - TGTGCCAGCACGGGGGATTCTAACTATGGCTACACCTTC CASTGDSNYGYTF
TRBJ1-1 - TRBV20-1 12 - TGCAGTGCTAGAGAGGCGAACACTGAAGCTTTCTTT CSAREANTEAFF
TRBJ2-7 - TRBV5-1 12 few TGCGCCAGCACCTCCTTATCCTACGAGCAGTACTTC CASTSLSYEQYF
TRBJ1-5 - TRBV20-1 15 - TGCAGTGCTGCCCGCCTACCCGGCGGCAATCAGCCCCAGCATTTT CSAARLPGGNQPQHF
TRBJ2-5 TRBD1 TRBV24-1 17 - TGTGCCACCAGTGATCTGGGACAGGGGGCGTCCCAAGAGACCCAGTACTTC CATSDLGQGASQETQYF
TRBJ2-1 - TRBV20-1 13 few TGCAGTGTGGGGGGTCCCGCGGACAATGAGCAGTTCTTC CSVGGPADNEQFF
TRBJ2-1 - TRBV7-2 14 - TGTGCCAGCAGACCAGGAACCCGGGGGAATGAGCAGTTCTTC CASRPGTRGNEQFF
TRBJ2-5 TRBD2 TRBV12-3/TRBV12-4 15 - TGTGCCAGCAGTTCCAACCGGGGGGGCCGGGAGACCCAGTACTTC CASSSNRGGRETQYF
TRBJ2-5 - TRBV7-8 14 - TGTGCCAGCAGCTTAAAGGCCGGTCTGGGAGAGCAGTACTTC CASSLKAGLGEQYF
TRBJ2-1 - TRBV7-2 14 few TGTGCCAGCAGTTTACAGCACACCTACAATGAGCAGTTCTTC CASSLQHTYNEQFF
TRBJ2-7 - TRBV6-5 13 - TGTGCCAGCAGAGAGCAGGCGTCCTACGAGCAGTACTTC CASREQASYEQYF
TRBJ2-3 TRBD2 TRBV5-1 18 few TGCGCCAGCAGCTTGGTAGCGGGGTCCGGTGGTAGCACAGATACGCAGTATTTT CASSLVAGSGGSTDTQYF
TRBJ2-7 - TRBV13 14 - TGTGCCAGCAGCTCAAGGGACATTTTCTACGAGCAGTACTTC CASSSRDIFYEQYF
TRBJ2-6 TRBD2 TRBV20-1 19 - TGCAGTGCCAAGACCAATAGCGGGAGGGCCAATGGTGGGGCCAACGTCCTGACTTTC CSAKTNSGRANGGANVLTF
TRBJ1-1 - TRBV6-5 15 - TGTGCCAGCAGTTACATGGGGCGGAGGAACACTGAAGCTTTCTTT CASSYMGRRNTEAFF
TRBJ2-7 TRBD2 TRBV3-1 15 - TGTGCCAGCAGCCAGACTACGGGAGGTTCTAACGAGCAGTACTTC CASSQTTGGSNEQYF
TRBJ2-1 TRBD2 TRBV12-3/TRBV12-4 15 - TGTGCCAGCAGTTTTCAGCGGGGGCTCGGGAATGAGCAGTTCTTC CASSFQRGLGNEQFF
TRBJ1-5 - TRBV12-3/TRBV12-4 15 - TGTGCCAGCAGTTTGAACAGGGCCCGCGATCAGCCCCAGCATTTT CASSLNRARDQPQHF
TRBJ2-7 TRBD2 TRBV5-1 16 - TGCGCCAGCAGCTTGGCTAGCGGGATCGCCGCCTACGAGCAGTACTTC CASSLASGIAAYEQYF
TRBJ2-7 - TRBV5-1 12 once TGCGCCAGCAGCTCTGATGGGCACGAGCAGTACTTC CASSSDGHEQYF
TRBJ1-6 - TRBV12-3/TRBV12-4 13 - TGTGCCAGCAGTCGACAATCTAATTCACCCCTCCACTTT CASSRQSNSPLHF
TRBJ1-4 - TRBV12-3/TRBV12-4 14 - TGTGCCAGCAGTTTCTGGCTGTCTAATGAAAAACTGTTTTTT CASSFWLSNEKLFF
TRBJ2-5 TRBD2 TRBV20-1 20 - TGCAGTGCTAATCCCCTGGGGTGGCTAGCGGGGGACCTGTACCAAGAGACCCAGTACTTC CSANPLGWLAGDLYQETQYF